These 27 T cell receptor beta chains were all obtained from the same sample, sequenced in a study of T cells after yellow fever vaccination. Using its own MiXCR run on the 5' RACE reads, TCRdb lists one record per CDR3 protein. The sample consists of 25,000 to 30,000 distinct CDR3 sequences, around 4.3% of them appearing once. This sample comprised PBMCs, either bulk or a sorted T-cell subset (CD4+, CD8+, memory, or dextramer-sorted; not recorded which), obtained on the day of the yellow fever booster vaccination. These TCRs come from a man aged 18 to 30 who received the YFV17D yellow fever vaccine.

This clonotype was observed many times. The rearrangement joins TRBV6-5 to TRBJ2-3; D possibly corresponds to TRBD1 (5 bases). The CDR3 is 13 residues long. V was pared by 6 bases and J by 3 bases, with 10 bases between. CDR1 is MNHEY, CDR2 SVGAGI, per germline. CDR3 nucleotide sequence: TGTGCCAGCAGAGGGGCGGCTACAGATACGCAGTATTTT. This gives the protein CASRGAATDTQYF.

The table lists this clonotype with many counts. The chain has TRBV20-1 and TRBJ1-5; D may be TRBD1 (6 bases). This CDR3 has 13 residues. Trimming cost V 5 bases and J 5 bases, with 13 bases left between them. CDR1 and CDR2 from the germline V gene are DFQATT and SNEGSKA (reference sequence). This CDR3 is CSAEQGFDQPQHF. Written as DNA, the CDR3 is TGCAGTGCTGAACAGGGTTTCGATCAGCCCCAGCATTTT.

The chain couples TRBV7-9 to TRBJ2-1; 8 nucleotides agree with TRBD2. The germline V gene encodes CDR1 SEHNR and CDR2 FQNEAQ (reference sequence). The V and J ends lost 4 bases and 2 bases, in that order; junction bases with no gene match: 4. The CDR3 has 15 residues. The CDR3 protein is CASSYTSGPYNEQFF. CDR3 sequence (DNA): TGTGCCAGCAGCTATACTAGCGGACCCTACAATGAGCAGTTCTTC.

In this sample, this clonotype turned up many times. The J gene is TRBJ1-1, the V gene TRBV29-1; 7 positions match TRBD1. Germline V gene sequence: CDR1 SQVTM, CDR2 ANQGSEA. This CDR3 region has 16 residues. V was pared by 5 bases and J by 3 bases, with 15 bases of the junction left unmatched. CDR3 in DNA: TGCAGCGTTCGCCAATTGGACAGGCTAGGTCACACTGAAGCTTTCTTT. This sequence encodes CSVRQLDRLGHTEAFF.

The CDR3 DNA sequence: TGCGCCAGCAGCTCTTCGCAGCGGGGGGGCCGAAGCACAGATACGCAGTATTTT. The encoded protein is CASSSSQRGGRSTDTQYF. This chain connects TRBV5-1 to TRBJ2-3; 10 bases fit TRBD2. Trimming took 3 bases from V and 0 from J; bases not matched to a gene: 10. The CDR3 has 18 amino acids. Germline-derived CDR1 and CDR2 are SGHRS and YFSETQ. Full variable domain (remainder filled in from reference TRBV5-1 and TRBJ2-3): KAGVTQTPRYLIKTRGQQVTLSCSPISGHRSVSWYQQTPGQGLQFLFEYFSETQRNKGNFPGRFSGRQFSNSRSEMNVSTLELGDSALYLCASSSSQRGGRSTDTQYFGPGTRLTVL.

This clonotype has a count of ten or more. The chain employs TRBV11-2 and TRBJ1-1; a possible D gene is TRBD1 (5 bases). Per the germline V gene, CDR1 is SGHAT and CDR2 is FQNNGV. V lost 6 bases and J 1 base, leaving 9 bases between the germline ends. The CDR3 loop spans 13 amino acids. The CDR3 DNA is TGTGCCAGCAGTATCAGGGCGAACACTGAAGCTTTCTTT. It translates to CASSIRANTEAFF.

The sample holds many counts of this clonotype. The chain carries TRBV25-1 and TRBJ2-5; TRBD1 or TRBD2 may be the D gene (5 bases each). The CDR3 has 14 residues. V was clipped by 4 bases and J by 2 bases, with 11 bases between them. The germline V gene encodes CDR1 MGHDK and CDR2 SYGVNS. The DNA of the CDR3 is TGTGCCAGCAGTGCCCGGGACGGACAAGAGACCCAGTACTTC. It translates to CASSARDGQETQYF.

The chain has TRBV4-1 and TRBJ1-1, with D perhaps TRBD1 (5 bases). In germline, CDR1 is MGHRA, CDR2 YSYEKL. The CDR3 sequence is 13 residues long. Deletions cut 3 bases from V and 5 bases from J, with 10 bases between. The CDR3 protein is CASSHDRFTEAFF. The CDR3 DNA follows: TGCGCCAGCAGCCACGACAGATTTACTGAAGCTTTCTTT.

This clonotype occurred many times. The rearrangement links TRBV5-1 to TRBJ2-3; 12 bases fit TRBD1. The V and J ends lost 4 bases and 2 bases, in that order; junction bases with no gene match: 8. There are 17 residues in the CDR3. Germline assignment: CDR1 SGHRS and CDR2 YFSETQ. As DNA, the CDR3 is TGCGCCAGCAGCATTGCCGGGACAGGGGGCTCCACAGATACGCAGTATTTT. Amino acid sequence: CASSIAGTGGSTDTQYF.

This clonotype was detected many times. V and J are TRBV5-1 and TRBJ1-5, with TRBD1 identical over 8 bases. Trimming cost V 4 bases and J 3 bases; bases outside gene matches: 6. The germline gives CDR1 SGHRS, CDR2 YFSETQ. This CDR3 has 15 residues. CDR3 protein: CASSVGTGYNQPQHF. The DNA of the CDR3 is TGCGCCAGCAGCGTCGGGACAGGCTACAATCAGCCCCAGCATTTT.

This clonotype appeared many times. This sequence joins TRBV11-2 and TRBJ2-4; tentatively, D is TRBD1 (6 bases). This CDR3 has 13 residues. The V end lost 6 bases, the J end lost 7 bases, and 13 bases lay between the germline ends. Germline lookup yields CDR1 SGHAT and CDR2 FQNNGV. The CDR3 here is CASSAGVKNIQYF. In DNA, the CDR3 is TGTGCCAGCAGTGCAGGGGTCAAGAACATTCAGTACTTC.

This clonotype has at least ten counts. The rearrangement uses TRBV2 and TRBJ1-5; D unclear. Germline CDR1 is SNHLY and CDR2 is FYNNEI. CDR3 length: 13 amino acids. The ends were cut back, 7 bases at V and 2 bases at J, with 9 bases in the middle. DNA of the CDR3: TGTGCCAGCAATGATTTTGGCAATCAGCCCCAGCATTTT. Translating it yields CASNDFGNQPQHF.

This clonotype was seen repeatedly, ten times or more. The chain couples TRBV27 to TRBJ2-2; the match to TRBD1 covers 11 bases. The CDR3 spans 14 residues. Germline CDR1 MNHEY, CDR2 SMNVEV (reference sequence). V lost 7 bases to trimming and J lost 6 bases; unmatched junction nucleotides: 4. Written as DNA, the CDR3 is TGTGCCAGCAAACCGGGACAGGGGGCCGGGGAGCTGTTTTTT. This sequence encodes CASKPGQGAGELFF.

This clonotype has only a few counts. The chain combines TRBV5-1 with TRBJ1-5, with TRBD1 matching over 9 bases. Germline V gives CDR1 SGHRS, CDR2 YFSETQ. The CDR3 runs 17 residues. V lost 0 bases to trimming and J lost 5 bases; unmatched junction nucleotides: 9. CDR3 protein: CASSLVRRTGEDQPQHF. Written as DNA, the CDR3 is TGCGCCAGCAGCTTGGTTAGGCGGACAGGGGAGGATCAGCCCCAGCATTTT.

With regard to this clonotype: A read error may be the cause here, since a much bigger clone is one base away. V is TRBV2 and J is TRBJ2-3; the match to TRBD2 covers 9 bases. V dropped 3 bases and J dropped 2; count of bases not matched to a gene: 9. CDR1 is SNHLY and CDR2 is FYNNEI in the germline V gene. The CDR3 contains 17 residues. In DNA, the CDR3 is TGTGCCAGCAGTGAGACCTTGATGGGACTAGCCACAGATACGCAGTATTTT. Its protein is CASSETLMGLATDTQYF.

V is TRBV5-4 and J is TRBJ1-6, with 9 bases lining up with TRBD1. Germline CDR1 reads SGHNT; CDR2 reads YYREEE (reference sequence). The CDR3 consists of 17 residues. The V and J ends lost 1 base and 7 bases, in that order; junction bases with no gene match: 9. CDR3 loop: CASSLKGQGVRNSPLHF. The DNA for the CDR3 is TGTGCCAGCAGCTTGAAGGGACAGGGTGTTAGGAATTCACCCCTCCACTTT.

This clonotype was seen at least ten times. The rearrangement joins TRBV12-3 or TRBV12-4 to TRBJ2-2; D might be TRBD1 or TRBD2, each matching 5 bases. This CDR3 contains 15 residues. With 7 bases removed from V and 4 bases from J, the gap between germline ends came to 16 bases. In DNA, the CDR3 is TGTGCCAGCACCCGGGTGGGGGAACCCACCGGGGAGCTGTTTTTT. Amino acids: CASTRVGEPTGELFF.

This clonotype was observed many times. This sequence joins TRBV6-5 and TRBJ2-7; tentatively, D is TRBD2 (5 bases). The CDR3 has 15 residues. Germline lookup yields CDR1 MNHEY and CDR2 SVGAGI. The V and J ends lost 2 bases and 4 bases respectively, with 15 bases between them. CDR3 sequence reads: CASSYRTGYSYEQYV. The CDR3 bases are TGTGCCAGCAGTTACCGGACTGGCTATTCTTACGAGCAGTACGTC.

This clonotype was found many times. The gene calls are TRBV5-1 and TRBJ2-1, with 8 nucleotides matching TRBD1. CDR3 length: 14 amino acids. After removal of 5 bases from V and 4 bases from J, the junction contained 5 bases not matched to a gene. Germline V gives CDR1 SGHRS, CDR2 YFSETQ. For the CDR3, the DNA is TGCGCCAGCAGTAGACAGGGGCCTTACAATGAGCAGTTCTTC. Its protein is CASSRQGPYNEQFF. Based on the CDR3 plus reference TRBV5-1 and TRBJ2-1, the full variable domain is KAGVTQTPRYLIKTRGQQVTLSCSPISGHRSVSWYQQTPGQGLQFLFEYFSETQRNKGNFPGRFSGRQFSNSRSEMNVSTLELGDSALYLCASSRQGPYNEQFFGPGTRLTVL.

This clonotype was detected ten times or more. This chain links TRBV12-3 or TRBV12-4 with TRBJ1-4; D possibly corresponds to TRBD1 (5 bases). Between the trimmed V and J ends, which lost 6 bases and 7 bases, there was a span of 12 bases. CDR3 length: 13 amino acids. In DNA, the CDR3 is TGTGCCAGCAGCGGGACTCGGCTTGAAAAACTGTTTTTT. Protein sequence: CASSGTRLEKLFF.

This clonotype occurred many times. The rearrangement uses TRBV5-1 and TRBJ2-1; D is possibly TRBD2 (5 bases). Germline V gene data show CDR1 as SGHRS and CDR2 as YFSETQ. The CDR3 loop spans 16 amino acids. Trimming pared 1 base from V and 9 bases from J, leaving 20 bases between. CDR3 in amino acids: CASSLRGRQVVSEQFF. CDR3 coding DNA: TGCGCCAGCAGCTTGCGAGGGCGGCAGGTCGTCAGTGAGCAGTTCTTC.

Comments on this clonotype: A much larger clone sits a single nucleotide away, making a read error possible. The J gene is TRBJ2-3, the V gene TRBV20-1; D gene unclear. The CDR3 is made up of 15 amino acids. The germline gives CDR1 DFQATT, CDR2 SNEGSKA (reference sequence). For the CDR3, the DNA is TGCATTGCGCCCCAAGCCGGCCCTAGCACAGATACGCAGTATTTT. Amino acids: CIAPQAGPSTDTQYF.

This clonotype was detected ten times or more. This chain joins TRBV5-1 and TRBJ2-3; TRBD2 aligns across 9 bases. The CDR3 has 17 amino acids. From germline, CDR1 is SGHRS and CDR2 YFSETQ. V lost 4 bases to trimming and J lost 5 bases; unmatched junction nucleotides: 14. CDR3 in DNA: TGCGCCAGCAGCCCGACCTCTAGCGGGGAGCTTCAAGATACGCAGTATTTT. Translated: CASSPTSSGELQDTQYF.

At least ten counts were recorded for this clonotype. The chain has TRBV5-5 and TRBJ1-1; D is ambiguous. The germline CDR1 and CDR2 sequences are SGHKS and YYEKEE (reference sequence). The germline V and J ends were trimmed by 1 base and 5 bases, with 9 bases remaining between them. This CDR3 is 13 amino acids long. DNA of the CDR3: TGTGCCAGCAGCTTGTTAGTAGGTACTGAAGCTTTCTTT. This codes for CASSLLVGTEAFF.

This clonotype was seen ten or more times. The CDR3 DNA sequence: TGTGCCAGCAGCTTGGCTCCAACAGCTAACTATGGCTACACCTTC. This gives the protein CASSLAPTANYGYTF. V and J are TRBV5-8 and TRBJ1-2, with D unresolved. CDR1 is SGHTS, CDR2 YDEGEE, per germline. The V and J ends lost 0 bases and 0 bases respectively, with 9 bases between them. This CDR3 is built from 15 residues.

This clonotype was found a few times. The chain links TRBV12-3 or TRBV12-4 to TRBJ1-1; 7 bases fit TRBD1. This CDR3 contains 16 residues. Trimming removed 4 bases from V and 6 bases from J; junction bases left unmatched: 14. The CDR3 nucleotides read TGTGCCAGCAGTTCTCGGACAGGCTTCGATTCGGCTGAAGCTTTCTTT. Its protein product is CASSSRTGFDSAEAFF.

The genes are TRBV18 and TRBJ2-7; TRBD1 agrees at 9 bases. The V gene's germline CDR1 is KGHSH and CDR2 LQKENI. Germline trimming cut 2 bases from V and 2 bases from J; bases unmatched to any gene: 4. The CDR3 contains 15 residues. CDR3 region: CASSPLGQGTYEQYF. CDR3 nucleotide sequence: TGTGCCAGCTCACCATTGGGACAGGGCACCTACGAGCAGTACTTC.